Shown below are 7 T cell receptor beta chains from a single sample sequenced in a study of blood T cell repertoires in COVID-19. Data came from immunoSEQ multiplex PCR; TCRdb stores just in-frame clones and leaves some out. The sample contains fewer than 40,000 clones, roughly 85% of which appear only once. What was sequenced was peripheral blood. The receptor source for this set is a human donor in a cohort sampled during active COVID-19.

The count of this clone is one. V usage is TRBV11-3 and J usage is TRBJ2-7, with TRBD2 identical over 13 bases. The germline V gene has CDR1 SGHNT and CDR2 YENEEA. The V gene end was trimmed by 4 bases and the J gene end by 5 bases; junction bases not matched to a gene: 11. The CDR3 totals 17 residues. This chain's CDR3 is CASSSGLAGILRDEQYF. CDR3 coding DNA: TGTGCCAGCAGCTCGGGACTAGCGGGAATACTTAGGGACGAGCAGTACTTC.

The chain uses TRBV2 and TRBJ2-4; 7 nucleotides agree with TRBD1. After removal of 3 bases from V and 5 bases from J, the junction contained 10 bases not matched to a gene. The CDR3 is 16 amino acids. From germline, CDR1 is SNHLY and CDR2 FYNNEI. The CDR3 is CASSETRDRLENIQYF. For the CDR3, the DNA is TGTGCCAGCAGTGAGACCCGGGACAGACTGGAAAACATTCAGTACTTC.

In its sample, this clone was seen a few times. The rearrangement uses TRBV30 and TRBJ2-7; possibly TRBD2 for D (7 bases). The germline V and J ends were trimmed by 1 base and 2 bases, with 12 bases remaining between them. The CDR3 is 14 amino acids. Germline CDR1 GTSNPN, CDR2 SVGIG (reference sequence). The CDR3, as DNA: TGTGCCTGGAGTGAGGGGGAGGGTCCCTACGAGCAGTACTTC. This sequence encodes CAWSEGEGPYEQYF.

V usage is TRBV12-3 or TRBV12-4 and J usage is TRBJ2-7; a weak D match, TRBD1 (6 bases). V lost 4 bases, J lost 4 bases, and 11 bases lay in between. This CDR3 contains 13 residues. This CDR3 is CASSYGQKYEQYF. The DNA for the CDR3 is TGTGCCAGCAGTTATGGACAGAAGTACGAGCAGTACTTC.

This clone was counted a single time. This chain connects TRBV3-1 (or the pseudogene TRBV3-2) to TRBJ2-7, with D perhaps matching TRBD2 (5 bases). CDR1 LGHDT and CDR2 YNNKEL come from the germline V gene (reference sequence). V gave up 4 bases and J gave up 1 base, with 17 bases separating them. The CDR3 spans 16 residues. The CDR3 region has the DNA TGTGCCAGCAGCCCCCGTTCTAGCAGCTCGTCCTACGAGCAGTACTTC. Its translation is CASSPRSSSSSYEQYF.

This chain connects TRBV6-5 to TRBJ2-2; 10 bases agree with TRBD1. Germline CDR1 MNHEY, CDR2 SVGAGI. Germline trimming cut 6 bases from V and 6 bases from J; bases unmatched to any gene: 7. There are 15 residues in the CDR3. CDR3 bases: TGTGCCAGCAGGGACCGGGACAGGGGAGCCGGGGAGCTGTTTTTT. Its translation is CASRDRDRGAGELFF.

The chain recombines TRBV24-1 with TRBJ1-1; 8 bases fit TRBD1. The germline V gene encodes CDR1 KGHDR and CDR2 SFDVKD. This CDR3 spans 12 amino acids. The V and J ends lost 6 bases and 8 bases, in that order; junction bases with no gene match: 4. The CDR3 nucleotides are TGTGCCACCAGTTCCGGACAGGGAGAAGCTTTCTTT. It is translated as CATSSGQGEAFF.